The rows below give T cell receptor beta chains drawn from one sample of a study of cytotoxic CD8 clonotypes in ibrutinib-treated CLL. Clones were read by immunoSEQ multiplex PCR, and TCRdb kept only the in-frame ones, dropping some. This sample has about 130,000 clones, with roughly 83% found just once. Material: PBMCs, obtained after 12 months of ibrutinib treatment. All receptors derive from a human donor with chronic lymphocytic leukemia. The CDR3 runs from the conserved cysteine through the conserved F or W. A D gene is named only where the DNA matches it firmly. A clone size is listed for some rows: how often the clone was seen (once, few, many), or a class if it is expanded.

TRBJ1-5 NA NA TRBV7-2 CASSRLGGSDQPQHF TGTGCCAGCAGCCGTCTTGGGGGTTCGGATCAGCCCCAGCATTTT
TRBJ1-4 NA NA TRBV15 CATSLGQSDNEKLFF TGTGCCACCAGCTTAGGACAGAGTGATAATGAAAAACTGTTTTTT
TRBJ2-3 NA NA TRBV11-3 CASSLAGTDTQYF TGTGCCAGCAGCTTAGCGGGGACGGATACGCAGTATTTT
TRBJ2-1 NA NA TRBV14 CASSPRGIYNEQFF TGTGCCAGCAGCCCCAGGGGTATATACAATGAGCAGTTCTTC
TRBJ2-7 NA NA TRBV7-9 CASSLGNLYEQYF TGTGCCAGCAGCTTAGGAAATCTCTACGAGCAGTACTTC
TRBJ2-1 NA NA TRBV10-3 CAISETKRRSSYNEQFF TGTGCCATCAGTGAGACGAAGCGGAGAAGCTCCTACAATGAGCAGTTCTTC
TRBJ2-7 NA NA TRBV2 CASTDRGDSYEQYF TGTGCCAGCACCGACCGAGGCGATTCCTACGAGCAGTACTTC
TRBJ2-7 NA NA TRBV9 CASSAFVGYEQYF TGTGCCAGCAGCGCCTTCGTAGGCTACGAGCAGTACTTC
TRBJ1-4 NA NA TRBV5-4 CATSLSSANEKLFF TGTGCCACCAGCCTTTCCTCGGCTAATGAAAAACTGTTTTTT
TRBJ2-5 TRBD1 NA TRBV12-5 CASALGQAIGETQYF TGTGCTAGTGCCCTCGGACAGGCGATTGGCGAGACCCAGTACTTC
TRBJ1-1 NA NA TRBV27 CASSLVPNTEAFF TGTGCCAGCAGTTTAGTGCCTAACACTGAAGCTTTCTTT
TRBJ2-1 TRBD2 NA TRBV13 CASSLYSGNYNEQFF TGTGCCAGCAGCTTATACAGCGGGAACTACAATGAGCAGTTCTTC
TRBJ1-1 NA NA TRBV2 CASKTGKAFF TGTGCCAGCAAAACAGGGAAAGCTTTCTTT
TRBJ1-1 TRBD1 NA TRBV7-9 CASSKDRVGVTEAFF TGTGCCAGCAGCAAGGACAGGGTCGGGGTCACTGAAGCTTTCTTT
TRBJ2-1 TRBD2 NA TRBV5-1 CASSSTSAGGPHEQFF TGCGCCAGCAGCTCGACCTCAGCGGGAGGGCCTCATGAGCAGTTCTTC
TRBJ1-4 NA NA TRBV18 CASSPSATNEKLFF TGTGCCAGCTCACCAAGTGCAACTAATGAAAAACTGTTTTTT
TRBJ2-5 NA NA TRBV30 CACGLQETQYF TGTGCCTGCGGACTACAAGAGACCCAGTACTTC
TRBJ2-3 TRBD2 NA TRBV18 CASSLGTSGSVGTDTQYF TGTGCCAGCTCCCTCGGGACTAGCGGGAGCGTCGGCACAGATACGCAGTATTTT
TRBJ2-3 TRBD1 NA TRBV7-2 CASSSGTVTDTQYF TGTGCCAGCAGCTCCGGGACAGTCACAGATACGCAGTATTTT
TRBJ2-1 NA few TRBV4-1 CASSHGAANEQFF TGCGCCAGCAGCCATGGAGCGGCGAATGAGCAGTTCTTC
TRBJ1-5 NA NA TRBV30 CAWSPHGEQPQHF TGTGCCTGGAGTCCCCACGGGGAGCAGCCCCAGCATTTT
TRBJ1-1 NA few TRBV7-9 CASSLAVGQREAFF TGTGCCAGCAGCTTAGCGGTAGGCCAGCGTGAAGCTTTCTTT
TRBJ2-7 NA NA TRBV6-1 CASSEAGPVGEQYF TGTGCCAGCAGTGAAGCAGGGCCGGTGGGCGAGCAGTACTTC
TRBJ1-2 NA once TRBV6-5 CASSYSGGMIYGYTF TGTGCCAGCAGTTACTCGGGGGGGATGATCTATGGCTACACCTTC
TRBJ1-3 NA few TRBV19 CATRVGSSGNTIYF TGTGCCACCCGAGTGGGGTCCTCTGGAAACACCATATATTTT